Listed below are T cell receptor beta chains from one sample, sequenced in a study of naive and memory T cell subsets. Each CDR3 protein is one row after TCRdb ran MiXCR on the UMI-ligation and nested PCR reads. This sample has about 21,000 distinct CDR3 sequences, with roughly 11% found just once. What was sequenced was central memory CD8+ T cells from blood. The receptor set was obtained from a human donor in good health. CDR3s include the opening cysteine and the closing phenylalanine or tryptophan. A D gene is named only where the DNA matches it firmly. Not every row has a clone size; where given, it reads once, few, many or a size class.

>TRBJ1-2|TRBV10-3|few|.
TGTGCCATTACTTATACGGACGCAGCTAACTATGGCTACACCTTC
CAITYTDAANYGYTF
>TRBJ1-4|TRBV20-1|.|TRBD1
TGCAGTGCTAGAGATAACAGGGGCTCTGATCAAAAACTGTTTTTT
CSARDNRGSDQKLFF
>TRBJ2-5|TRBV9|few|.
TGTGCCAGCAGCGTAGGGGGGCAGAGAAAAGAGACCCAGTACTTC
CASSVGGQRKETQYF
>TRBJ2-3|TRBV4-2|many|TRBD2
TGTGCCAGCAGCCAAGGCGGGAGGGACGTAGATACGCAGTATTTT
CASSQGGRDVDTQYF
>TRBJ2-7|TRBV4-3|many|TRBD1
TGCGCCAGCAGCCAAGATCGACTTGGGGAGACAGGGGATGACTACGAGCAGTACTTC
CASSQDRLGETGDDYEQYF
>TRBJ1-5|TRBV7-8|medium-sized|.
TGTGCCAGCAGCCAAGGGGGGGGGCAGCCCCAGCATTTT
CASSQGGGQPQHF
>TRBJ2-1|TRBV10-3|.|TRBD2
TGTGCCATCAGTGAGGTGAGCGGGAAGAGCTACAATGAGCAGTTCTTC
CAISEVSGKSYNEQFF
>TRBJ1-2|TRBV20-1|.|.
TGCAGTGCTAGAGATATAGGTTTGACGAACTATGGCTACACCTTC
CSARDIGLTNYGYTF
>TRBJ1-2|TRBV29-1|medium-sized|.
TGCAGCGTTGAAGGGCGCCATGGAGGCTACACCTTC
CSVEGRHGGYTF
>TRBJ2-2|TRBV27|few|TRBD2
TGTGCCAGCAGTTTATCGATGGGAGCGGGAGGGCCTTCCGGGGAGCTGTTTTTT
CASSLSMGAGGPSGELFF
>TRBJ2-7|TRBV2|few|.
TGTGCCAGCAGCTCAGACACAGGGTACTACGAGCAGTACTTC
CASSSDTGYYEQYF
>TRBJ1-5|TRBV21-1|large|.
TGTGCCAGCAGCAAACTGGACAGCAATCAGCCCCAGCATTTT
CASSKLDSNQPQHF
>TRBJ2-7|TRBV2|many|TRBD1
TGTGCCAGCACCTCTACAGGGGGCGGTTCCTACGAGCAGTACTTC
CASTSTGGGSYEQYF
>TRBJ1-1|TRBV7-6|many|.
TGTGCCAGCAGCCCCGGACGTCGGGCGACGGGATATTTCTTT
CASSPGRRATGYFF
>TRBJ2-5|TRBV15|.|TRBD2
TGTGCCACCAGCAGGGGGACTAGCGGACAAGAGACCCAGTACTTC
CATSRGTSGQETQYF
>TRBJ2-3|TRBV4-3|many|TRBD2
TGCGCCAGCAGCCAAGACGACTTGGGTAGCGGGTATTCCACAGATACGCAGTATTTT
CASSQDDLGSGYSTDTQYF
>TRBJ1-5|TRBV2|many|TRBD1
TGTGCCAGCAGGGGAAGTCGCGGACAGGGACCTGCTTATAGCAATCAGCCCCAGCATTTT
CASRGSRGQGPAYSNQPQHF
>TRBJ2-5|TRBV7-2|many|TRBD2
TGTGCCAGCAGCCAGGGACTAGCGGGCAGGGAGACCCAGTACTTC
CASSQGLAGRETQYF
>TRBJ2-3|TRBV7-2|many|.
TGTGCCAGCAGCCCTTCCCCAGATACGCAGTATTTT
CASSPSPDTQYF
>TRBJ2-1|TRBV12-3/TRBV12-4|many|.
TGTGCCAGCAGTCCCCCCACTGGACTGTACAATGAGCAGTTCTTC
CASSPPTGLYNEQFF
>TRBJ2-1|TRBV28|many|TRBD2
TGTGCCAGCAGTCCCGGACTAGCGGTCTTCGATGAGCAGTTCTTC
CASSPGLAVFDEQFF
>TRBJ2-1|TRBV24-1|many|.
TGTGCCACCAGTGATTCTGACACGAGAGTCTACAATGAGCAGTTCTTC
CATSDSDTRVYNEQFF
>TRBJ1-6|TRBV4-3|few|TRBD1
TGCGCCAGCAGCCAAGAGGCGACAGGGACCCTCCACTTT
CASSQEATGTLHF
>TRBJ2-7|TRBV5-1|few|.
TGCGCCAGCAGCTTTTCTTTTCCTCCCTACGAGCAGTACTTC
CASSFSFPPYEQYF
>TRBJ1-1|TRBV2|few|.
TGTGCCAGCAGTTATGCAAAGGGGAGGAACACTGAAGCTTTCTTT
CASSYAKGRNTEAFF
>TRBJ2-2|TRBV7-8|few|TRBD1
TGTGCCAGCAGCGGGCGGACAGGGAGCACCGGGGAGCTGTTTTTT
CASSGRTGSTGELFF
>TRBJ2-7|TRBV6-5|few|.
TGTGCCAGCAGTTACTCGAGAGGCACGGGGCTCTTCGAGCAGTACTTC
CASSYSRGTGLFEQYF
>TRBJ2-3|TRBV11-2|.|.
TGTGCCAGCAGCCCGGGACTAGATACGCAGTATTTT
CASSPGLDTQYF
>TRBJ2-3|TRBV7-8|.|TRBD1
TGTGCCAGCAGCTCGGGGGACAGGGAAGGGGATACGCAGTATTTT
CASSSGDREGDTQYF
>TRBJ2-1|TRBV12-3/TRBV12-4|many|TRBD1
TGTGCCATCCCCTGGACAGGGGGCCTCAATGAGCAGTTCTTC
CAIPWTGGLNEQFF
>TRBJ2-1|TRBV20-1|medium-sized|TRBD2
TGCAGTGCTCTTCACACAGCGGGGCCGTCCTACAATGAGCAGTTCTTC
CSALHTAGPSYNEQFF
>TRBJ2-3|TRBV7-2|medium-sized|.
TGTGCCAGCAGCTTAGATGGGGCAGATACGCAGTATTTT
CASSLDGADTQYF
>TRBJ2-2|TRBV7-9|.|.
TGTGCCAGCAGCTCCCGGACAGAGTCCTCAGCAAGGGACGGGGAGCTGTTTTTT
CASSSRTESSARDGELFF
>TRBJ2-1|TRBV27|few|TRBD2
TGTGCCAGCACCTCGCGGGAGTGGGGTTCGTTAGAGCAGTTCTTC
CASTSREWGSLEQFF
>TRBJ2-5|TRBV6-6|many|TRBD2
TGTGCCAGCAGGCCACGGGGGGGCCAAGAGACCCAGTACTTC
CASRPRGGQETQYF
>TRBJ2-7|TRBV12-3/TRBV12-4|many|.
TGTGCCAGCAGTCCCCCGGACAGCTACGAGCAGTACTTC
CASSPPDSYEQYF
>TRBJ2-7|TRBV12-5|few|TRBD1
TGTGCTAGTGGTCCGGGACAGTTGATCCACGAGCAGTACTTC
CASGPGQLIHEQYF
>TRBJ1-1|TRBV19|.|.
TGTGCCAGTAGTCCGACAGGGAACACTGAAGCTTTCTTT
CASSPTGNTEAFF
>TRBJ1-1|TRBV3-1|many|.
TGTGCCAGCAGCCAAGACGGGAGAGCTGATGAAGCTTTCTTT
CASSQDGRADEAFF
>TRBJ2-7|TRBV10-3|once|.
TGTGCCATCAGTGAGCCCGGGACGAAGAAATACGAGCAGTACTTC
CAISEPGTKKYEQYF
>TRBJ2-1|TRBV20-1|.|TRBD2
TGCAGTGCTAGAGATACGGGACTAGCGGGAAGACTAAATGAGCAGTTCTTC
CSARDTGLAGRLNEQFF
>TRBJ2-7|TRBV11-2|few|TRBD1
TGTGCCAGCAGCTACCCGGCCGCGACAGGGGCCTACGAGCAGTACTTC
CASSYPAATGAYEQYF
>TRBJ2-7|TRBV6-6|many|.
TGTGCCAGCAGTTACGAGGAGGGCCTTTACGAGCAGTACTTC
CASSYEEGLYEQYF
>TRBJ2-3|TRBV29-1|.|.
TGCATCGTGAGGCGGGGCGTTGGGACAGATACGCAGTATTTT
CIVRRGVGTDTQYF
>TRBJ1-2|TRBV5-6|few|.
TGTGCCAGCAGCGGCTTACAAAGTCATCCGGCTGGGTATATTGGTGGCTACACCTTC
CASSGLQSHPAGYIGGYTF
>TRBJ2-1|TRBV4-1|.|TRBD2
TGCGCCAGCAGCCTATCCCTAGCGGGAGGCTACAATGAGCAGTTCTTC
CASSLSLAGGYNEQFF
>TRBJ1-5|TRBV20-1|many|.
TGCAGTGCTAGAGATTTCAACCTAATACGGGGTGGCGATCAGCCCCAGCATTTT
CSARDFNLIRGGDQPQHF
>TRBJ2-7|TRBV27|.|.
TGTGCCAGCAGCGACAGAGCCTACGAGCAGTACTTC
CASSDRAYEQYF
>TRBJ2-5|TRBV14|few|.
TGTGCCAGCAGCCATACCGGCCCCGGAGGGGAGACCCAGTACTTC
CASSHTGPGGETQYF
>TRBJ2-3|TRBV6-1|.|TRBD2
TGTGCCAGCAGGGGGGACGCTAGCGGGAAAGCAGATACGCAGTATTTT
CASRGDASGKADTQYF
>TRBJ1-5|TRBV4-3|few|TRBD1
TGCGCCAGCAGCCTTACAGGGGCCGGTCAGCCCCAGCATTTT
CASSLTGAGQPQHF
>TRBJ2-1|TRBV6-1|few|.
TGTGCCAGCAGTGATTGGGGGAATGAGCAGTTCTTC
CASSDWGNEQFF
>TRBJ1-1|TRBV10-2|medium-sized|.
TGCGCCAGCAGTGAGTATGGGGACACTGAAGCTTTCTTT
CASSEYGDTEAFF
>TRBJ2-1|TRBV20-1|.|.
TGCAGTGCTAGAATTTCGTGGAGGGGAAAAGGGAATGAGCAGTTCTTC
CSARISWRGKGNEQFF
>TRBJ1-2|TRBV19|.|.
TGTGCCAGTACCCCCCTTCAGAGACTGACCTATGGCTACACCTTC
CASTPLQRLTYGYTF
>TRBJ2-1|TRBV7-6|many|TRBD2
TGTGCCAGCGGGGGGGCCTTGGGACTAGCGGGAGGAGCTCGGTCCTACAATGAGCAGTTCTTC
CASGGALGLAGGARSYNEQFF
>TRBJ2-1|TRBV4-1|.|.
TGCGCCAGCAGCCAAGAAGACCAGATGGAGCAGTTCTTC
CASSQEDQMEQFF